This T cell receptor (beta chain) was captured in a study of T cell clusters in autoimmune cytopenias. Germline lookup yields CDR1 MNHEY and CDR2 SMNVEV (reference sequence). The CDR3 spans 15 residues. One tube held mixed TRB-A and TRB-B primer pools for touch-down PCR. TCRdb reanalyzed the multiplex PCR reads and collapses them to one entry per CDR3 protein, without DNA. The listing records some 980 distinct CDR3 sequences. Study-wide points: TRB repertoire shifts in secondary cytopenia and chronic lymphocytic leukemia mostly reflected lymphoma, not autoimmunity.

Judged by frequency, this clonotype is medium-sized. The antigen is not known. TRB amplification used 250 ng of peripheral blood genomic DNA. This receptor was obtained from a human donor with an autoimmune cytopenia or autoimmune hepatitis (not recorded which). V usage is TRBV27 and J usage is TRBJ1-2; the TCRdb call, TRBD1, lacks DNA for checking. The sequencing sample was made of peripheral blood. This CDR3 reads CASSPTTGSNYGYTF.